This T cell receptor (beta chain) was sequenced during a study of blood T cell repertoires in COVID-19. About the research overall: The United States, Italy and Spain were the sources of the acute and convalescent COVID-19 samples.

CDR3 length equals 14 residues. J gave up 2 bases and V 7 bases, and 5 bases lay outside the gene matches. From germline, CDR1 is SGHNT and CDR2 YENEEA. Authors' processing steps: Nucleated cell number was recorded as an estimate derived from reference gene primer amplification. Produced via immunoSEQ multiplex PCR; TCRdb's table is partial and in-frame only. V, J and clone size reflect that table, while D and trimming were determined from the DNA. The repertoire has around 86,000 clones, about 87% of them found once; the top ten carry roughly 6.8%. The sequence was collected from a human donor with acute or convalescent COVID-19. The donor label of this sample is uncertain. The chain couples TRBV11-3 to TRBJ2-3; the match to TRBD1 covers 8 bases. Sequencing input: peripheral blood. CDR3 amino acids: CASTWQGATDTQYF. CDR3 sequence (DNA): TGTGCCAGCACGTGGCAGGGGGCCACAGATACGCAGTATTTT.